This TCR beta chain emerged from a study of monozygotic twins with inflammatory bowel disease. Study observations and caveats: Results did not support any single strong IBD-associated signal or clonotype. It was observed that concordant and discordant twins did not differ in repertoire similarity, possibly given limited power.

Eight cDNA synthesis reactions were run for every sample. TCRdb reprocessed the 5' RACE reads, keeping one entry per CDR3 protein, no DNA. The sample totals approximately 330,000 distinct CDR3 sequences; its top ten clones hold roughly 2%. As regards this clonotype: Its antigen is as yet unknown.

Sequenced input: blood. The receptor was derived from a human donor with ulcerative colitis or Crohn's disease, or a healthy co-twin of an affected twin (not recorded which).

CDR3 sequence reads: CASSGVHEQYF. This sequence joins TRBV5-1 and TRBJ2-7. The CDR3 runs to 11 residues. CDR1 SGHRS and CDR2 YFSETQ come from the germline V gene.